The source of this TCR beta chain is a study of T-cell reconstitution after alpha-beta-depleted transplantation in children. The CDR3 runs 13 residues. Many counts were recorded for this clonotype. A junction boundary mismatches the germline segment, possibly from a read error. Unique molecular identifiers were incorporated during preparation of the TCRbeta library. Each CDR3 protein is one row after TCRdb ran MiXCR on the PCR reads. The data show about 420,000 distinct CDR3 sequences, under 13% seen once. The chain carries TRBV12-3 or TRBV12-4 and TRBJ2-2; D not resolved. This sequence was found in a human donor who donated a stem cell graft to a child with acute myeloid leukemia. Sequencing was performed on PBMCs from the stem cell graft donor, taken from the stem cell graft. CDR3 DNA sequence: TGTGCCAGCAGACTAACGAGCACCGGAGAGCTGTTTTTT. It yields the protein CASRLTSTGELFF.